This passage covers 6 T cell receptor beta chains from one sample sequenced in a study of T cell responses to AZD1222 COVID-19 vaccine. Libraries were prepared by immunoSEQ multiplex PCR; TCRdb keeps only in-frame clonotypes and omits some of them. The sample has over 130,000 clones; approximately 91% are singletons. The sequencing used peripheral blood, collected on day 0 of AZD1222 vaccination. These receptors originate from an adult in good health.

The V gene is TRBV2, the J gene TRBJ1-2, with D hard to call. Looked up from germline, CDR1 is SNHLY and CDR2 is FYNNEI. V lost 7 bases and J lost 4, with 7 bases in between. The CDR3 contains 11 residues. The CDR3 loop is CASTRAYGYTF. DNA of the CDR3: TGTGCCAGCACCAGAGCCTATGGCTACACCTTC.

The V and J genes are TRBV27 and TRBJ1-6; D ambiguous. This CDR3 is 16 amino acids long. Germline lookup yields CDR1 MNHEY and CDR2 SMNVEV (reference sequence). V shed 3 bases and J shed 0 bases, with 9 bases lying between them. CDR3 residues: CASSFTGSSYNSPLHF. The DNA for the CDR3 is TGTGCCAGCAGTTTCACCGGGAGCTCCTATAATTCACCCCTCCACTTT.

The chain uses TRBV6-4 and TRBJ2-6, with no clear D. This CDR3 comprises 16 residues. CDR1 is MRHNA, CDR2 SNTAGT, per germline. The ends were cut back, 3 bases at V and 0 bases at J, with 9 bases in the middle. The CDR3 sequence: CASSEDGSSGANVLTF. CDR3 coding DNA: TGTGCCAGCAGTGAAGATGGCAGCTCTGGGGCCAACGTCCTGACTTTC.

This chain connects TRBV12-3 or TRBV12-4 to TRBJ1-1; weak D call: TRBD1 (5 bases). With 8 bases removed from V and 4 bases from J, the gap between germline ends came to 8 bases. The CDR3 loop spans 11 amino acids. The CDR3 loop reads CASGGGTEAFF. The CDR3 nucleotides read TGTGCCAGCGGGGGGGGCACTGAAGCTTTCTTT.

The V gene is TRBV6-5, the J gene TRBJ2-1, with 10 bases that match TRBD1. CDR1 MNHEY and CDR2 SVGAGI come from the germline V gene. The V segment lost 2 bases and the J segment 9 bases; nucleotides outside the gene matches: 10. The CDR3 consists of 16 residues. This CDR3 is CASSYAGQGRFGEQFF. The CDR3 region has the DNA TGTGCCAGCAGTTACGCGGGACAGGGGAGATTCGGTGAGCAGTTCTTC.

The chain is built from TRBV29-1 and TRBJ1-2; 7 bases are a match to TRBD1. Looked up from germline, CDR1 is SQVTM and CDR2 is ANQGSEA. J was trimmed by 2 bases and V by 4 bases; bases with no gene match: 1. This CDR3 has 12 amino acids. CDR3 coding DNA: TGCAGCGTTGCACAGGGGAACTATGGCTACACCTTC. Translated: CSVAQGNYGYTF.